Sequencing of this T cell receptor (beta chain) was carried out in a study of shared clonotypes between healthy human individuals. Naive CD8 cells lacked CD45RO and underwent positive selection for CCR7, leaving out terminally differentiated effector memory CD45RA+ cells. Clones were sequenced by immunoSEQ multiplex PCR, and TCRdb holds only the in-frame ones, with some missing. Counted here are some 2.1 million clones, over 85% occurring once; the ten biggest clones make up roughly 1%. The sequenced sample consisted of naive CD8+ T cells sorted from blood. The TCR originated in a man younger than 35 in good health.

The CDR3 region is CASRLGRGVLHSNQPQHF. CDR3 nucleotides: TGTGCAAGTCGCTTGGGCAGGGGGGTACTACATAGCAATCAGCCCCAGCATTTT. The rearrangement uses TRBV12-2 and TRBJ1-5; no check of the table's D call, TRBD1, against the DNA was made. TRBV12-2 is a recognized pseudogene. The CDR3 covers 18 residues.